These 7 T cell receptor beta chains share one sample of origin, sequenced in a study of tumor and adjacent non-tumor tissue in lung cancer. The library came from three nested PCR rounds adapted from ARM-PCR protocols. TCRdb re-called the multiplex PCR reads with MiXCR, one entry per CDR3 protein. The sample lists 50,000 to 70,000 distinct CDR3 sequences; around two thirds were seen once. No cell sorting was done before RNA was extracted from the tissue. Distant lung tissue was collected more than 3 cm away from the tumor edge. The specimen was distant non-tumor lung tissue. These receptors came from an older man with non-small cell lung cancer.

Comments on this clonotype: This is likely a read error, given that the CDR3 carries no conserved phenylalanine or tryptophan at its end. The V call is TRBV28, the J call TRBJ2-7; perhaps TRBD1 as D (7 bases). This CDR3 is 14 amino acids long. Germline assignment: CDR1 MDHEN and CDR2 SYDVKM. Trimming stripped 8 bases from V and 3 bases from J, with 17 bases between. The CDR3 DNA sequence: TGTGCCAGCGGGAGGTGGACAGGCCTCTACGAGCAGTACTCC. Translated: CASGRWTGLYEQYS.

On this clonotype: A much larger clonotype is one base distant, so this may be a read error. CDR3 coding DNA: TGCGCCAGCAGCCAAGAGAGGCTGAACACCGGGGAGCTGTGTTTT. Residues: CASSQERLNTGELCF. The J gene is TRBJ2-2, the V gene TRBV4-1; D is possibly TRBD2 (5 bases). This CDR3 region has 15 residues. Germline-derived CDR1 and CDR2 are MGHRA and YSYEKL.

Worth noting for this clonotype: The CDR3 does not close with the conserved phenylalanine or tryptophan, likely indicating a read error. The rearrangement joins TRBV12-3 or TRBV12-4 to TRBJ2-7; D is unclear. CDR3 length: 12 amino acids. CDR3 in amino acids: CVSSPTCYEQYI. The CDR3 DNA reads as TGTGTCAGCAGTCCGACATGCTACGAGCAGTACATC.

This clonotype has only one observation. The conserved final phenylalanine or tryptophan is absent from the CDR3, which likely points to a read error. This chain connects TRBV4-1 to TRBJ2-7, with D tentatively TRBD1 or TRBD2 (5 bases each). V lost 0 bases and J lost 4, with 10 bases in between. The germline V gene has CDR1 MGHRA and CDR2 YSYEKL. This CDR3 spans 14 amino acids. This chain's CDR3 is CASSQEEGLYEQYL. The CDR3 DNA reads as TGCGCCAGCAGCCAAGAAGAGGGGCTTTACGAGCAGTACTTA.

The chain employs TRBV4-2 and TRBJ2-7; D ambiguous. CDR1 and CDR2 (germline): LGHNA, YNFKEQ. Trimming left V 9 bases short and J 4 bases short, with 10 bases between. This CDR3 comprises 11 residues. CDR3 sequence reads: CASSYGYEQYF. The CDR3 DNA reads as TGTGCCAGTAGCTATGGATACGAGCAGTACTTC.

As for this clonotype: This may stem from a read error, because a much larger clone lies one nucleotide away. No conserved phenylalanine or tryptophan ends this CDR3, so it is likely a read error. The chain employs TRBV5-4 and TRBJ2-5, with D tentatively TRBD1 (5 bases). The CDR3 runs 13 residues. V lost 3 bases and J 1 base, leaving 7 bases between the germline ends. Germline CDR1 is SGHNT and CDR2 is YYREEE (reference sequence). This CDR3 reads CASSWGFQETQYL. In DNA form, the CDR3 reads TGTGCCAGCAGCTGGGGCTTCCAAGAGACCCAGTACCTC.

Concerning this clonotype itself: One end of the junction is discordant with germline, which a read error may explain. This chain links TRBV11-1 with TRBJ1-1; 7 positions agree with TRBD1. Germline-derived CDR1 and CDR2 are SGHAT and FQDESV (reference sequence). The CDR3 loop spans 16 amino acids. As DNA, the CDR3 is TGTGCCGGCAGCTTAGCGGACAGGCTGGGGGGCACTAAAGCTTTCTTT. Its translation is CAGSLADRLGGTKAFF. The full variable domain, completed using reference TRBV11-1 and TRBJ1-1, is EAEVAQSPRYKITEKSQAVAFWCDPISGHATLYWYRQILGQGPELLVQFQDESVVDDSQLPKDRFSAERLKGVDSTLKIQPAELGDSAMYLCAGSLADRLGGTKAFFGQGTRLTVV.